This T cell receptor (beta chain) emerged from a study of tissue T cells after allogeneic stem cell transplantation. The study, taken as a whole, reports: Anatomically similar tissues had similar TCR repertoires within each patient. Blood and spleen captured only part of the tissue TCR repertoire.

TCRbeta CDR3 was sequenced at survey depth with template counts. TCRdb keeps only in-frame clones here, not all; method: immunoSEQ multiplex PCR. The sample carries more than 8,000 clones, approximately 53% recorded once. Retrospectively chosen non-transplant comparators had other cancers and at least five gastrointestinal samples, without known gastrointestinal disease. With respect to this clone: Its antigen is undetermined.

The material was tissue from the jejunum, obtained at autopsy. The receptor was derived from a female donor of 60 years or more with lung cancer.

The CDR3 DNA follows: TGTGCCAGCAGTGAGTGGGCCCGAGTTAACTATGGCTACACCTTC. This gives the protein CASSEWARVNYGYTF. The chain carries TRBV2 and TRBJ1-2; D unclear. CDR1 is SNHLY, CDR2 FYNNEI, per germline. The V gene lost 3 bases and the J gene lost 1 base, with 12 bases spanning the gap. The CDR3 covers 15 residues.